Presented here are 2 T cell receptor beta chains from one specimen sequenced in a study of T cells in Graves' hyperthyroidism and ophthalmopathy. The source material, RNA transcripts, was used to amplify TCR beta CDR3 regions. TCR CDR3 regions were first amplified by RT-PCR with HTBI primers. MiXCR was run by TCRdb on the multiplex PCR reads, yielding one entry per CDR3 protein. The sample consists of 500,000 to 750,000 distinct CDR3 sequences, around 46% of them appearing once. Sequencing was carried out using peripheral blood or thyroid tissue (not recorded which). These receptors all stem from a woman aged 18 to 35 with Graves' hyperthyroidism.

V gene TRBV7-3 combines with J gene TRBJ1-1, with unresolved D. The length of the CDR3 is 14 residues. Germline CDR1 reads SGHTA; CDR2 reads FQGTGA. V was cut by 2 bases and J by 0 bases, with 7 bases left in between. CDR3 amino acids: CASSLFGVNTEAFF. In DNA, the CDR3 is TGTGCCAGCAGCTTATTTGGAGTGAACACTGAAGCTTTCTTT.

This clonotype turned up a few times. This chain links TRBV24-1 with TRBJ2-1; weak D call: TRBD1 (6 bases). Trimming took off 5 bases at V and 8 bases at J, with 12 bases between the two ends. This CDR3 contains 13 residues. Germline lookup yields CDR1 KGHDR and CDR2 SFDVKD. The DNA for the CDR3 is TGTGCCACCAGTGGTACACAGGGCTATGAGCAGTTCTTC. It codes for CATSGTQGYEQFF.